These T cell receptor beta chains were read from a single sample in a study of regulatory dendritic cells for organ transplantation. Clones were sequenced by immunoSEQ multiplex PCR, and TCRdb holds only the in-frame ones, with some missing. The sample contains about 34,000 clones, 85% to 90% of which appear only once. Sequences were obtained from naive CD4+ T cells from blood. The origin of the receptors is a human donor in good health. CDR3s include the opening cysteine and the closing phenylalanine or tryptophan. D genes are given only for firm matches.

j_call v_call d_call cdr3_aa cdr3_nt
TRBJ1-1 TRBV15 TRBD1 CATREQGKGVDTEAFF TGTGCCACCAGGGAACAGGGGAAAGGAGTGGACACTGAAGCTTTCTTT
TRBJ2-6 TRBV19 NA CASSNPGAPSGANVLTF TGTGCCAGTAGTAATCCGGGAGCCCCCTCTGGGGCCAACGTCCTGACTTTC
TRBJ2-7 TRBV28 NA CASSLWGGARGYEQYF TGTGCCAGCAGTTTATGGGGCGGGGCTAGGGGGTACGAGCAGTACTTC
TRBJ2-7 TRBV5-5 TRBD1 CASSLAVGQGYEQYF TGTGCCAGCAGCTTGGCCGTGGGACAGGGCTACGAGCAGTACTTC
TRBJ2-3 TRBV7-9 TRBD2 CASSLAPVIAGYRTDTQYF TGTGCCAGCAGCTTAGCCCCGGTAATAGCGGGGTACAGGACAGATACGCAGTATTTT
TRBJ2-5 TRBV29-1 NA CSILLSWGETQYF TGCAGCATTCTCCTCAGTTGGGGAGAGACCCAGTACTTC
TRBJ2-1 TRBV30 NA CAWRDGPYNEQFF TGTGCCTGGAGGGATGGGCCCTACAATGAGCAGTTCTTC
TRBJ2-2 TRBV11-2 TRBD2 CASSFGLAGGPQTGELFF TGTGCCAGCAGCTTCGGACTAGCGGGGGGGCCGCAGACCGGGGAGCTGTTTTTT
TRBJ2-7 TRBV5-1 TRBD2 CASSRGLAGTYEQYF TGCGCCAGCAGCCGGGGACTAGCGGGCACCTACGAGCAGTACTTC
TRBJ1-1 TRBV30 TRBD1 CAWSVGGTAVIQAFF TGTGCCTGGAGTGTAGGGGGGACAGCCGTAATACAAGCTTTCTTT
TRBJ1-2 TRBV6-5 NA CASSGGQPYGYTF TGTGCCAGCAGTGGCGGACAGCCTTATGGCTACACCTTC
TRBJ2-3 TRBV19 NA CASSQNTGSAGDTQYF TGTGCCAGTAGCCAGAATACAGGGAGTGCAGGAGATACGCAGTATTTT